Shown below are 18 T cell receptor beta chains from a single sample sequenced in a study of early T cells in non-severe SARS-CoV-2 infection. MiXCR, run by TCRdb on the 5' RACE reads, gives a single entry per CDR3 protein. The repertoire holds 74,000 or so distinct CDR3 sequences, with around 10% as singletons. The sequenced material came from whole blood. The source of these receptors is an adult who was a healthcare worker with PCR-confirmed SARS-CoV-2 infection or an uninfected control (not recorded which).

This clonotype was detected many times. The chain couples TRBV5-1 to TRBJ1-4, with 10 bases fitting TRBD1. CDR1 and CDR2 (germline): SGHRS, YFSETQ. The CDR3 runs to 16 residues. V lost 3 bases, J lost 6 bases, and 8 bases stayed unmatched. The CDR3 DNA reads as TGCGCCAGCAGCTACCCATCCGGGACAGGGGATGAAAAACTGTTTTTT. It codes for CASSYPSGTGDEKLFF. The entire variable domain, with the rest obtained from reference TRBV5-1 and TRBJ1-4, is as follows: KAGVTQTPRYLIKTRGQQVTLSCSPISGHRSVSWYQQTPGQGLQFLFEYFSETQRNKGNFPGRFSGRQFSNSRSEMNVSTLELGDSALYLCASSYPSGTGDEKLFFGSGTQLSVL.

This clonotype was counted ten times or more. V gene TRBV7-8 combines with J gene TRBJ2-1, with 9 nucleotides matching TRBD1. The CDR3 length is 15 residues. Germline loops: CDR1 SGHVS, CDR2 FQNEAQ. V was clipped by 4 bases and J by 3 bases; unmatched bases: 4. The CDR3: CASSYRQGVYNEQFF. CDR3 coding DNA: TGTGCCAGCAGCTACCGACAGGGGGTCTACAATGAGCAGTTCTTC.

The rearrangement uses TRBV9 and TRBJ1-3, with 11 bases matching TRBD1. The germline CDR1 and CDR2 sequences are SGDLS and YYNGEE. CDR3 size: 18 residues. V was pared by 4 bases and J by 3 bases, with 12 bases of the junction left unmatched. CDR3 in DNA: TGTGCCAGCAGCTCCAGCCCACGGACAGGGGGCGATGGAAACACCATATATTTT. It translates to CASSSSPRTGGDGNTIYF.

The chain links TRBV7-9 to TRBJ2-7, with 7 bases aligning to TRBD2. Looked up from germline, CDR1 is SEHNR and CDR2 is FQNEAQ (reference sequence). The CDR3 has 15 amino acids. The J segment lost 1 base and the V segment lost 1 base, leaving 4 bases of the junction unmatched. This chain's CDR3 is CASSLVQRGSYEQYF. As DNA, the CDR3 is TGTGCCAGCAGCTTAGTCCAGCGGGGTTCCTACGAGCAGTACTTC. The full variable domain, with the rest looked up from reference TRBV7-9 and TRBJ2-7, is DTGVSQNPRHKITKRGQNVTFRCDPISEHNRLYWYRQTLGQGPEFLTYFQNEAQLEKSRLLSDRFSAERPKGSFSTLEIQRTEQGDSAMYLCASSLVQRGSYEQYFGPGTRLTVT.

CDR3 sequence reads: CASSLTGTALSQETQYF. The CDR3 bases are TGTGCCAGCAGCTTAACCGGGACAGCCTTATCCCAAGAGACCCAGTACTTC. This sequence joins TRBV7-6 and TRBJ2-5, with 7 bases matching TRBD1. V was pared by 2 bases and J by 1 base, with 10 bases of the junction left unmatched. The germline gives CDR1 SGHVS, CDR2 FNYEAQ. The CDR3 consists of 17 residues.

This sequence joins TRBV2 and TRBJ1-1; D possibly corresponds to TRBD1 (5 bases). Trimming removed 2 bases at V and 11 bases at J, with 9 bases between. The germline gives CDR1 SNHLY, CDR2 FYNNEI. The length of the CDR3 is 11 residues. This CDR3 is CASSERGRAFF. The DNA of the CDR3 is TGTGCCAGCAGTGAAAGGGGAAGGGCTTTCTTT.

This clonotype was counted many times. The junction and the germline gene differ at one end; a read error may be behind it. The J gene is TRBJ2-3, the V gene TRBV5-1; 7 bases are shared with TRBD2. Looked up from germline, CDR1 is SGHRS and CDR2 is YFSETQ. This CDR3 contains 18 residues. CDR3 DNA: TGCGCCAGCAGCCCGGGGGGACCCTTCCCGCGACCCACAGATGCGCAGTATTTT. Translating gives CASSPGGPFPRPTDAQYF.

The chain recombines TRBV5-1 with TRBJ1-4; TRBD1 is a possible D gene (6 bases). CDR3 length: 16 residues. CDR1 is SGHRS, CDR2 YFSETQ, per germline. The V end lost 4 bases, the J end lost 0 bases, and 13 bases lay between the germline ends. The CDR3 nucleotides are TGCGCCAGCAGCCCTGGGAGGGGGGCAACTAATGAAAAACTGTTTTTT. Translated, it gives CASSPGRGATNEKLFF.

This clonotype was picked up many times. V gene TRBV7-2 combines with J gene TRBJ2-7; possibly TRBD1 for D (6 bases). Germline V lookup: CDR1 SGHTA, CDR2 FQGNSA. V was shortened by 4 bases and J by 6 bases, with 16 bases between the two germline ends. This CDR3 has 14 amino acids. The CDR3 loop reads CASSSPYRVPEQYF. CDR3 sequence (DNA): TGTGCCAGCAGCTCCCCTTACAGGGTGCCCGAGCAGTACTTC.

There are a few counts of this clonotype. This chain uses TRBV7-9 with TRBJ2-3; D is undetermined. CDR1 SEHNR and CDR2 FQNEAQ come from the germline V gene (reference sequence). This CDR3 has 12 residues. With 2 bases removed from V and 5 bases from J, the gap between germline ends came to 5 bases. The CDR3 here is CASSLSLDTQYF. CDR3 DNA sequence: TGTGCCAGCAGCTTAAGCCTAGATACGCAGTATTTT.

The table lists this clonotype with many counts. The J gene is TRBJ1-1, the V gene TRBV7-3; maybe TRBD1 (5 bases). Germline V gene sequence: CDR1 SGHTA, CDR2 FQGTGA. The CDR3 contains 13 residues. The V gene lost 6 bases and the J gene lost 1 base, with 9 bases spanning the gap. DNA of the CDR3: TGTGCCAGCAGTCAAGACAGGAACACTGAAGCTTTCTTT. Translation: CASSQDRNTEAFF.

This clonotype occurred many times. This chain links TRBV4-1 with TRBJ1-4; 7 bases match TRBD1. The V gene's germline CDR1 is MGHRA and CDR2 YSYEKL. The CDR3 consists of 19 residues. The junction had 18 bases not matched to a gene; V was cut back by 0 bases and J by 8 bases. The CDR3 loop is CASSQDRGTAKKLPEKLFF. CDR3 nucleotide sequence: TGCGCCAGCAGCCAAGATCGGGGGACAGCCAAAAAACTCCCCGAAAAACTGTTTTTT.

This chain uses TRBV19 with TRBJ1-5; TRBD1 is a possible D gene (5 bases). The CDR3 spans 15 residues. The V gene's germline CDR1 is LNHDA and CDR2 SQIVND (reference sequence). V lost 2 bases, J lost 0 bases, and 8 bases lay in between. DNA of the CDR3: TGTGCCAGTAGTATAACAGGTTATAGCAATCAGCCCCAGCATTTT. Protein: CASSITGYSNQPQHF.

This clonotype was counted at least ten times. The chain carries TRBV10-2 and TRBJ2-1; 10 nucleotides match TRBD2. The J segment lost 8 bases and the V segment lost 4 bases, leaving 5 bases of the junction unmatched. Germline loops: CDR1 WSHSY, CDR2 SAAADI. CDR3 length: 14 residues. The CDR3 reads CASSAKRGGDEQFF. CDR3 in DNA: TGCGCCAGCAGTGCCAAGCGGGGGGGAGATGAGCAGTTCTTC.

Many counts were recorded for this clonotype. This chain links TRBV7-6 with TRBJ1-2; D is unclear. Germline values: CDR1 SGHVS, CDR2 FNYEAQ. The CDR3 covers 15 residues. V was trimmed by 3 bases and J by 8 bases, leaving 19 bases between them. Written as DNA, the CDR3 is TGTGCCAGCAGCTTGGACGTGGGTGCTCTGTCGGGCTACACCTTC. Its translation is CASSLDVGALSGYTF.

The chain combines TRBV7-9 with TRBJ2-3, with no clear D. There are 14 residues in the CDR3. V was clipped by 4 bases and J by 3 bases, with 11 bases between them. Germline loops: CDR1 SEHNR, CDR2 FQNEAQ (reference sequence). CDR3 residues: CASSSRRDTDTQYF. In nucleotides, the CDR3 is TGTGCCAGCAGCTCAAGGAGAGATACAGATACGCAGTATTTT.

In this sample, this clonotype turned up a few times. The chain links TRBV11-2 to TRBJ1-4; D might be TRBD1 (6 bases). The CDR3 loop spans 16 amino acids. Between the trimmed V and J ends, which lost 5 bases and 1 base, there was a span of 14 bases. Germline CDR1 and CDR2: SGHAT and FQNNGV. The CDR3 sequence: CASSPPGTQTNEKLFF. Here the CDR3 DNA reads TGTGCCAGCAGCCCACCTGGGACACAAACTAATGAAAAACTGTTTTTT.

This clonotype was counted at least ten times. Here the CDR3 reads CASSSWGSGGDTQYF. CDR3 bases: TGTGCCAGCAGCAGTTGGGGGAGCGGAGGGGATACGCAGTATTTT. V gene TRBV2 combines with J gene TRBJ2-3; tentative D call: TRBD2 (6 bases). Germline CDR1 is SNHLY and CDR2 is FYNNEI. The CDR3 has 15 amino acids. The ends were cut back, 6 bases at V and 6 bases at J, with 19 bases in the middle.